This TCR beta chain was sequenced during a study of OX40 agonist ivuxolimab in advanced cancers. About the investigation overall: Ivuxolimab was a fully human IgG2 agonistic monoclonal antibody targeting the costimulatory receptor OX40 (CD134). Among the roughly 50 dose-escalation patients, around 20 had hepatocellular carcinoma, roughly 15 melanoma, 9 renal cell carcinoma and 9 head and neck cancer. The paper reports the monotherapy dose-escalation portion (N of about 47 patients) of the phase I ivuxolimab trial. Peripheral TCRbeta sequencing was intended to test whether TCR sequence diversity was altered and clonal T-cell expansion was caused by ivuxolimab. In the dose-escalation cohort, roughly 80% of patients were male, and the mean age was approximately 64 years, with a range of 23 to 79. Intravenous ivuxolimab was administered to patients every 2 weeks at six dose levels: 0.01, 0.1, 0.3, 1.5, 3 and 10 mg/kg. Prior anti-PD-1, anti-PD-L1 or anti-CTLA-4 therapy was permitted, and checkpoint inhibitors had been received by about 36% of dose-escalation patients. Partial responses were achieved by three dose-escalation patients, of whom one had hepatocellular carcinoma and two had cutaneous melanoma.

Concerning this clone itself: What this receptor recognizes is not known. Per-base quality was not reported, and no clone a single base away is much larger than it.

The trial excluded patients who had a history of autoimmune disease or who were on systemic immunosuppression. Peripheral blood for TCR sequencing was collected from all dose cohorts at baseline, on cycle 4 day 1, and on cycle 7 day 1. Samples came from an open-label, multicenter, first-in-human phase I dose-escalation trial of ivuxolimab. Adults with locally advanced or metastatic melanoma, renal cell carcinoma, hepatocellular carcinoma or head and neck squamous cell carcinoma were enrolled in the trial. CD4+ and CD8+ T cells were sorted separately from peripheral blood before TCR sequencing. The CDR3 runs 13 residues from the cysteine to the phenylalanine. Of the read, only the CDR3 DNA is kept; its 39 bases are in frame from base 1. The germline ends are 12 bases apart after V is trimmed by 4 bases and J by 6 bases. For CDR1 and CDR2, the germline V gene lists SGHTA and FQGNSA. Genomic DNA was isolated from the sorted cells so that the TCRbeta CDR3 region could be sequenced. TCRbeta CDR3 regions were sequenced using the immunoSEQ Assay. Imported from immuneACCESS, the table was reduced by TCRdb to in-frame sequences with V and J called. These copies leave out some clones; in studies compared against another copy, an unresolved V gene accounts for under half, and the cause of the remainder is not known. Here the sample has 68,000 or so clones; almost 85% occur a single time. The ten biggest clones cover more than 2% of the sample.

The research as a whole found: The antigen specificity of the peripheral T cells that underwent clonal expansion was not determined. Low levels of normalized T-cell clonal expansion were also seen in some patients who did not respond. At doses of 0.1 to 3.0 mg/kg, clonal expansion of both CD4+ and CD8+ T cells in blood was seen between baseline and week 6. After ivuxolimab, expanded clones were on average more numerous among CD8+ T cells than among CD4+ T cells. In partial responders in the 0.1-3.0 mg/kg groups, normalized peripheral clonal expansion was found to be among the lowest, especially among CD8+ T cells.

The sample in question was CD4+ or CD8+ T cells sorted from blood, obtained in a trial of the OX40 agonist ivuxolimab. This chain is built from TRBV7-2 and TRBJ1-1; the D gene cannot be resolved reliably. This clonotype was obtained from an adult with an advanced solid tumor such as melanoma, head and neck, liver or kidney cancer. The CDR3 amino acid sequence is: CASSSEPGAEAFF. The DNA is as follows: TGTGCCAGCAGCTCGGAACCGGGTGCTGAAGCTTTCTTT.